The 17 T cell receptor beta chains presented below share a single source sample, sequenced in a study of T cells after posttransplantation cyclophosphamide. Method: immunoSEQ multiplex PCR; TCRdb's copy keeps in-frame clones and lacks some. The sample yields tens of thousands of clones, approximately 70% seen once. The sequenced material came from memory CD4+ T cells sorted from PBMCs. All receptors come from a woman aged 60 to 75 in good health, CMV-negative, and a related stem cell transplant donor.

The table lists this clone with a count of one. This rearrangement joins TRBV4-1 to TRBJ1-4; D gene ambiguous. CDR1 MGHRA and CDR2 YSYEKL come from the germline V gene. With 4 bases removed from V and 4 bases from J, the gap between germline ends came to 13 bases. CDR3 size: 15 residues. CDR3 protein: CASSRQDLGNEKLFF. In DNA, the CDR3 is TGCGCCAGCAGCCGCCAGGATCTGGGTAATGAAAAACTGTTTTTT.

The chain carries TRBV9 and TRBJ1-5; D is possibly TRBD1 (6 bases). The CDR3 loop spans 13 amino acids. V was cut by 3 bases and J by 7 bases, with 11 bases left in between. The germline CDR1 and CDR2 sequences are SGDLS and YYNGEE. In DNA form, the CDR3 reads TGTGCCAGCAGCGCCAGGGGAGTCCAGCCCCAGCATTTT. Translated, it gives CASSARGVQPQHF.

The chain is built from TRBV7-9 and TRBJ1-1, with D possibly being TRBD1 (5 bases). The germline gives CDR1 SEHNR, CDR2 FQNEAQ (reference sequence). V was clipped by 4 bases and J by 5 bases, with 14 bases between them. The CDR3 extends over 14 amino acids. CDR3 residues: CASSSPAGRTEAFF. The CDR3, as DNA: TGTGCCAGCAGCTCCCCCGCAGGGAGGACTGAAGCTTTCTTT. The complete variable domain, with remaining parts taken from reference TRBV7-9 and TRBJ1-1, reads DTGVSQNPRHKITKRGQNVTFRCDPISEHNRLYWYRQTLGQGPEFLTYFQNEAQLEKSRLLSDRFSAERPKGSFSTLEIQRTEQGDSAMYLCASSSPAGRTEAFFGQGTRLTVV.

This clone appeared a few times. The rearrangement joins TRBV18 to TRBJ1-5; D gene ambiguous. The germline V and J ends were trimmed by 8 bases and 3 bases, with 11 bases remaining between them. Germline CDR1 reads KGHSH; CDR2 reads LQKENI. The CDR3 totals 13 residues. CDR3 residues: CASGFGPNQPQHF. The DNA of the CDR3 is TGTGCCAGCGGGTTTGGGCCCAATCAGCCCCAGCATTTT. The entire variable domain, with the rest obtained from reference TRBV18 and TRBJ1-5, is as follows: NAGVMQNPRHLVRRRGQEARLRCSPMKGHSHVYWYRQLPEEGLKFMVYLQKENIIDESGMPKERFSAEFPKEGPSILRIQQVVRGDSAAYFCASGFGPNQPQHFGDGTRLSIL.

The rearrangement uses TRBV7-8 and TRBJ1-4, with TRBD1 matching 11 bases. Losses at the gene ends were 3 bases for V and 8 bases for J; bases not matched to a gene: 11. The CDR3 has 17 residues. Per the germline V gene, CDR1 is SGHVS and CDR2 is FQNEAQ. CDR3 residues: CASSLGQGVGMGEKLFF. CDR3 DNA sequence: TGTGCCAGCAGCTTGGGACAGGGGGTCGGAATGGGGGAAAAACTGTTTTTT.

V usage is TRBV2 and J usage is TRBJ2-2; 7 nucleotides agree with TRBD1. After removal of 6 bases from V and 6 bases from J, the junction contained 4 bases not matched to a gene. From germline, CDR1 is SNHLY and CDR2 FYNNEI. This CDR3 has 13 residues. The CDR3 bases are TGTGCCAGCAGCGTGACAGGGTCCGGGGAGCTGTTTTTT. It codes for CASSVTGSGELFF.

The CDR3 bases are TGTGCCAGCAGCTTAATGACTGGGACCGGGGAGCTGTTTTTT. Translating it yields CASSLMTGTGELFF. The chain uses TRBV7-9 and TRBJ2-2; D is undetermined. The CDR3 length is 14 residues. The germline V gene has CDR1 SEHNR and CDR2 FQNEAQ (reference sequence). V lost 2 bases and J 5 bases, leaving 9 bases between the germline ends.

J is TRBJ1-5 and V is TRBV7-9, with 12 bases lining up with TRBD1. Germline lookup yields CDR1 SEHNR and CDR2 FQNEAQ (reference sequence). The CDR3 extends over 17 amino acids. Trimming at V came to 2 bases and at J to 6 bases, leaving 8 bases not matched to a gene. CDR3 nucleotides: TGTGCCAGCAGCTTATTACTGGGACAGGGGGCGGGTCAGCCCCAGCATTTT. The encoded protein is CASSLLLGQGAGQPQHF.

The chain has TRBV11-2 and TRBJ2-1; TRBD2 agrees at 13 bases. Per germline, CDR1 SGHAT and CDR2 FQNNGV. This CDR3 has 16 amino acids. The ends lost 5 bases at V and 9 bases at J; junction bases unmatched: 10. The CDR3, as DNA: TGTGCCAGCAGCGGACGGACTAGCGGGAGAAGGGGTGAGCAGTTCTTC. This translates into CASSGRTSGRRGEQFF.

J is TRBJ1-1 and V is TRBV7-2; D ambiguous. Between the trimmed V and J ends, which lost 3 bases and 0 bases, there was a span of 8 bases. Per the germline V gene, CDR1 is SGHTA and CDR2 is FQGNSA. There are 14 residues in the CDR3. CDR3 coding DNA: TGTGCCAGCAGCTTTCGGGTCATGAACACTGAAGCTTTCTTT. Protein: CASSFRVMNTEAFF.

In its sample, this clone was seen a few times. The rearrangement uses TRBV6-5 and TRBJ2-5; tentative D call: TRBD2 (6 bases). The germline gives CDR1 MNHEY, CDR2 SVGAGI. Trimming took off 0 bases at V and 1 base at J, with 12 bases between the two ends. This CDR3 has 16 residues. CDR3 sequence reads: CASSYSSAGIQETQYF. The CDR3 DNA sequence: TGTGCCAGCAGTTACTCGTCTGCGGGAATCCAAGAGACCCAGTACTTC.

This rearrangement joins TRBV5-1 to TRBJ2-1; 8 nucleotides agree with TRBD2. There are 16 residues in the CDR3. Trimming took 0 bases from V and 7 from J; bases not matched to a gene: 9. Germline CDR1 SGHRS, CDR2 YFSETQ. The chain's CDR3 is CASSLAAPSGWNEQFF. DNA for the CDR3: TGCGCCAGCAGCTTGGCCGCGCCTAGCGGGTGGAATGAGCAGTTCTTC.

The CDR3 bases are TGTGCCAGCAGTTCGACTAGCGGGAGTTTAGGGAATGAGCAGTTCTTC. It yields the protein CASSSTSGSLGNEQFF. V gene TRBV5-6 combines with J gene TRBJ2-1, with 12 bases that match TRBD2. Germline V gene sequence: CDR1 SGHDT, CDR2 YYEEEE. Trimming cost V 5 bases and J 7 bases; bases outside gene matches: 10. This CDR3 spans 16 amino acids.

This clone was recorded only once. The chain carries TRBV28 and TRBJ2-3, with TRBD1 matching over 8 bases. Per germline, CDR1 MDHEN and CDR2 SYDVKM. V trimming: 8 bases; J trimming: 2 bases; junction bases outside the gene matches: 9. The CDR3 is made up of 15 amino acids. The CDR3 sequence is CASGTTGAITDTQYF. CDR3 nucleotides: TGTGCCAGCGGTACGACAGGGGCCATCACAGATACGCAGTATTTT.

This chain uses TRBV19 with TRBJ1-1, with D possibly matching TRBD1 (5 bases). There are 15 residues in the CDR3. The V gene's germline CDR1 is LNHDA and CDR2 SQIVND (reference sequence). V lost 4 bases to trimming and J lost 1 base, with 13 bases between them. This chain's CDR3 is CASSTQQEPNTEAFF. The CDR3 coding sequence is TGTGCCAGTAGTACACAACAGGAACCGAACACTGAAGCTTTCTTT.

This clone showed up just once. The genes are TRBV1 and TRBJ2-3; the D call of TRBD2 is as the table states it, not checked on the DNA. TRBV1 is deemed a pseudogene. The CDR3 is 13 amino acids. CDR3 loop: CTSRLASGGAQYF. The CDR3, as DNA: TGCACCAGCAGGCTAGCTAGTGGCGGAGCGCAGTATTTT.

The V call is TRBV5-6, the J call TRBJ2-6; D call uncertain. This CDR3 has 14 amino acids. Germline V gene sequence: CDR1 SGHDT, CDR2 YYEEEE. Deletions cut 1 base from V and 2 bases from J, with 4 bases between. In DNA, the CDR3 is TGTGCCAGCAGCTTGTATACTGGGGCCAACGTCCTGACTTTC. It translates to CASSLYTGANVLTF.